These T cell receptor beta chains were read from a single sample in a study of blood T cells in healthy people across ages. TCRdb fed the 5' RACE reads into MiXCR, producing one record per CDR3 protein. The sample has 550,000 to 600,000 distinct CDR3 sequences, 40% to 50% seen once. Sequenced sample: blood. Receptors were obtained from a man older than 75 in good health. The CDR3 runs from the conserved cysteine through the conserved F or W.

J gene | V gene | CDR3 protein
TRBJ2-3 | TRBV6-5 | CASNTGGRAATQYF
TRBJ2-1 | TRBV5-6 | CASSLELAGGPTYNEQFF
. | TRBV6-5 | CASRKFPGDEQYF
TRBJ1-5 | TRBV6-6 | CASSTGRPLGQPQHF
TRBJ2-7 | TRBV20-1 | CSAMGTGFEQYF
TRBJ2-4 | TRBV5-1 | CASSLAPQNIQYF
TRBJ2-5 | TRBV20-1 | CSARVRPYTQGTQYF
TRBJ2-3 | TRBV4-2 | CASSQDRAGRDTQYF
TRBJ1-2 | TRBV28 | CASGTPRYGYTF
TRBJ2-5 | TRBV4-1 | CASSQGPLETQYF
TRBJ2-7 | TRBV20-1 | CSAHDRGGHEQYF
TRBJ2-1 | TRBV2 | CASGGRGSQFF
TRBJ2-6 | TRBV4-3 | CASASGQSSGANVLTF
TRBJ2-7 | TRBV5-6 | CASSLGALPSKQYF
TRBJ1-1 | TRBV2 | CASSQDRLTTEAFF
TRBJ1-4 | TRBV9 | CASSGGGATNEKLFF
TRBJ2-3 | TRBV20-1 | CSATNPDAYSGRDTQYF
TRBJ2-3 | TRBV7-2 | CASSSPRGRLGGTQYF
TRBJ2-6 | TRBV29-1 | CSVDGQGNSGANVLTF
TRBJ2-3 | TRBV9 | CASSVRAGESTDTQYF
TRBJ2-5 | TRBV20-1 | CSADEGTPAGTQYF
TRBJ2-5 | TRBV12-3/TRBV12-4 | CASRRGNRAQETQYF
TRBJ1-2 | TRBV27 | CASSADILYGYTF
TRBJ2-4 | TRBV6-2/TRBV6-3 | CASGGTSGSSGGIQYF
TRBJ1-5 | TRBV20-1 | CSARDAGTMINQPQHF
TRBJ2-7 | TRBV7-2 | CASSLTVPGLDFQGYEQYF
TRBJ2-1 | TRBV20-1 | CSAVGLALNEQFF
TRBJ1-4 | TRBV4-3 | CASSQAQGWGDEKLFF
TRBJ1-2 | TRBV7-2 | CASSRGMGGYTF
TRBJ2-1 | TRBV7-2 | CASSLRPLAGGQPFSYNEQFF
TRBJ2-7 | TRBV29-1 | CSVEIQVSKQYF
TRBJ2-7 | TRBV6-1 | CASSVGQSSYEQYF
TRBJ2-7 | TRBV7-6 | CASSLRGQSYEQYF
TRBJ2-5 | TRBV5-6 | CASSLAGRGYETQYF